This TCR beta chain was sequenced in a study of beta chain features in type 1 diabetes. Study-level background: There were 90 million to 110 million sorted cells examined across all samples.

Study-level results: Sampled from patients, naive, central memory and Treg TCRB repertoires appeared more similar than those sampled from healthy donors. The study found fewer insertions and more deletions at VDJ junctions in type 1 diabetes patients.

Expressed TCRB transcripts were sequenced, since all the RNA that had been isolated was reverse transcribed. Naive, central memory and regulatory T cell samples produced a mean of about 3.4 million reads. The assay was immunoSEQ multiplex PCR, and TCRdb's table has in-frame clones only and misses some. This table holds 450,000 to 600,000 clones, 30% found once. In regard to this clone: Its antigen is unidentified.

The sample comprised naive CD4+ T cells from blood. The receptor was derived from a man in his late teens or twenties in good health.

Here the CDR3 reads CAWRRPGQGRTEAFF. CDR3 nucleotide sequence: TGTGCCTGGAGACGTCCGGGACAGGGAAGAACTGAAGCTTTCTTT. This chain connects TRBV30 to TRBJ1-1; 9 bases map to TRBD1. The V segment lost 3 bases and the J segment 5 bases; nucleotides outside the gene matches: 10. CDR3 length: 15 amino acids. Germline V gene data show CDR1 as GTSNPN and CDR2 as SVGIG (reference sequence).